This is a list of T cell receptor beta chains from one sample in a study of cytomegalovirus exposure and HLA in healthy donors. Using immunoSEQ multiplex PCR, the repertoire was profiled, and TCRdb retains in-frame clones only, with some absent. Here the sample spans roughly 180,000 clones, around a tenth being singletons. The material sequenced was PBMCs. The receptors originated from a woman under 40 in good health and CMV-seropositive. The CDR3 runs from the conserved cysteine through the conserved F or W. A clone size is listed for some rows: how often the clone was seen (once, few, many), or a class if it is expanded.

CASSRTGDNYGYTF	.	TRBV5-1	TRBJ1-2
CASSSRVAGANVLTF	few	TRBV7-9	TRBJ2-6
CAWGRLYNEQFF	.	TRBV30	TRBJ2-1
CASSTEAENYGYTF	few	TRBV7-8	TRBJ1-2
CASSQTGGVGYGYTF	.	TRBV2	TRBJ1-2
CASSEAGTSVIAGELFF	few	TRBV2	TRBJ2-2
CASSPSPGQGSYNEQFF	few	TRBV5-1	TRBJ2-1
CASSPQGANTGELFF	.	TRBV7-6	TRBJ2-2
CASSDRLGGTGELFF	few	TRBV6-4	TRBJ2-2
CATLGDRGETQYF	few	TRBV21-1	TRBJ2-5
CSVHRQGKDTQYF	.	TRBV29-1	TRBJ2-3
CASSQDGQGGTQYF	.	TRBV4-1	TRBJ2-5
CASSSGNSYNEQFF	.	TRBV7-9	TRBJ2-1
CASSETGAYSYEQYF	once	TRBV6-1	TRBJ2-7
CASRSYSGSGYNEQFF	.	TRBV4-1	TRBJ2-1
CAWSEQGGSSPLHF	few	TRBV30	TRBJ1-6
CASSIGGGNTEAFF	few	TRBV19	TRBJ1-1
CASSHLSGSSYNEQFF	few	TRBV14	TRBJ2-1
CASSSLAGGLPDTQYF	few	TRBV7-6	TRBJ2-3
CSVISGSSYEQYF	.	TRBV29-1	TRBJ2-7
CASSSNGGSPTDTQYF	few	TRBV4-1	TRBJ2-3
CASSIQGVPYEQYF	.	TRBV6-6	.
CASSYGTDNTEAFF	.	TRBV2	TRBJ1-1
CASSPSGGQVQFF	few	TRBV19	TRBJ2-1
CASNFGETQYF	.	TRBV5-1	TRBJ2-5
CASSQVARRPPYEQYF	.	TRBV4-1	TRBJ2-7
CASSLWQGDSAGYYYEQYF	.	TRBV7-2	TRBJ2-7
CASSLGLTNTPQYF	few	TRBV27	TRBJ2-7
CASSQDLRGNSPLHF	.	TRBV14	TRBJ1-6
CASSVATRGLLRAKNIQYF	few	TRBV9	TRBJ2-4
CASSLGPGGGPYEQYF	few	TRBV11-3	TRBJ2-7
CASSDQREETQYF	.	TRBV6-4	TRBJ2-5
CASSTQQGLMPEAFF	few	TRBV6-6	TRBJ1-1
CASSLGADYEQYF	few	TRBV7-6	TRBJ2-7
CASSVDSYFYEQYF	few	TRBV27	TRBJ2-7
CASSTTGGTEAFF	few	TRBV7-8	TRBJ1-1
CASSSGANTGELFF	.	TRBV19	TRBJ2-2
CAISGGVSDLADTQYF	few	TRBV10-3	TRBJ2-3
CASSPSVRDRNTEAFF	.	TRBV19	TRBJ1-1
CASSLGAANTEAFF	.	TRBV7-2	TRBJ1-1
CASSFLGTTGFNEQFF	.	TRBV11-3	TRBJ2-1
CASSLAQPNTEAFF	.	TRBV5-1	TRBJ1-1